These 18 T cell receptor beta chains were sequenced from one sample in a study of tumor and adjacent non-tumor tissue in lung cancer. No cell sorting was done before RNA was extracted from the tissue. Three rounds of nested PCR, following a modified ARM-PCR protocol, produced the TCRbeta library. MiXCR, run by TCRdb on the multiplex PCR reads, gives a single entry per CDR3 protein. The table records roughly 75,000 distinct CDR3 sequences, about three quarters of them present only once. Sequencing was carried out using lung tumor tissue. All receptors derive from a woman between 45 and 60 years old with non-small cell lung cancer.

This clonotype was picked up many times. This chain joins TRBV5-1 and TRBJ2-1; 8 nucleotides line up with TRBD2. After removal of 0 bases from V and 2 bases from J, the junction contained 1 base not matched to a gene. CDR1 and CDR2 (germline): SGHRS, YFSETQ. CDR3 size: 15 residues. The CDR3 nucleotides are TGCGCCAGCAGCTTGGTCGGGAGGGCCTACAATGAGCAGTTCTTC. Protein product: CASSLVGRAYNEQFF.

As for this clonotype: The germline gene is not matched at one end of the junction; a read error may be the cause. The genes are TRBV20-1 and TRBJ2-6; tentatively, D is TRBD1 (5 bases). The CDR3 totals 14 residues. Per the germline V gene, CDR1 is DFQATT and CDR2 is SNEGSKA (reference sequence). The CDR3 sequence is CSASTQDGANVLIF. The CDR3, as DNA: TGCAGTGCTAGTACCCAGGATGGGGCCAACGTCCTGATTTTC.

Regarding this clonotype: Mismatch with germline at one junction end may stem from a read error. The CDR3 coding sequence is TGTGCCAGCAGTGACCTGGGTGAGATCCAGTACTTC. The encoded protein is CASSDLGEIQYF. The chain employs TRBV12-3 or TRBV12-4 and TRBJ2-5, with D unclear. The CDR3 has 12 residues.

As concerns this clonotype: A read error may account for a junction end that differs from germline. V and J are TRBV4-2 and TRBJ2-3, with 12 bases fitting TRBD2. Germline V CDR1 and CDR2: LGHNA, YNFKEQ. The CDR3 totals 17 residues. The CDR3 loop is CASNQIGLAGSTYTQYF. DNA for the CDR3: TGTGCCAGCAACCAAATAGGACTAGCGGGGAGCACATATACGCAGTATTTT.

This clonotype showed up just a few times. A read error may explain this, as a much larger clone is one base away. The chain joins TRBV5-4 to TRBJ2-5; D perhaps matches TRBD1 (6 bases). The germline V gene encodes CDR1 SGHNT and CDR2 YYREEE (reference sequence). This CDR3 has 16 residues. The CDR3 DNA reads TGTGCCAGCACCTTGAGGATGGGGGCACAGGGAGTCTCCCAGTACTTC. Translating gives CASTLRMGAQGVSQYF.

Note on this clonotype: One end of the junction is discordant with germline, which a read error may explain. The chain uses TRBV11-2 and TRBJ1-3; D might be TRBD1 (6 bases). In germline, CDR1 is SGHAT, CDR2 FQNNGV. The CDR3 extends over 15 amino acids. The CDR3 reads CASSRDWDTWNNIYF. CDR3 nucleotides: TGTGCCAGCAGCCGCGACTGGGACACATGGAACAACATATATTTT.

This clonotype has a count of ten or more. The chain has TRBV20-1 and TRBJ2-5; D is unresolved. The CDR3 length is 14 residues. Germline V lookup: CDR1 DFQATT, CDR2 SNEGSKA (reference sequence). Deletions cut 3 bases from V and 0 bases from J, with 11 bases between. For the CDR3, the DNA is TGCAGTGCTAGTACTTGGACCAACCAAGAGACCCAGTACTTC. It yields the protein CSASTWTNQETQYF.

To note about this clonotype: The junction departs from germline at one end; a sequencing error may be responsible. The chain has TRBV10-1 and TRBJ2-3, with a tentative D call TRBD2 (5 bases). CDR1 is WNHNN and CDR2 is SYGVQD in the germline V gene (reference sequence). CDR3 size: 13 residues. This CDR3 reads CASSSGSEDTRYF. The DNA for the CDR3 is TGCGCCAGCAGTTCGGGGTCCGAGGATACGCGGTATTTT.

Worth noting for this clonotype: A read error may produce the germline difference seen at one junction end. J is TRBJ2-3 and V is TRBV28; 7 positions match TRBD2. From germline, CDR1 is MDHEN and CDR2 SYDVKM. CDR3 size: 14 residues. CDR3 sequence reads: CAISFGGGSCTQYF. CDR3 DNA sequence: TGTGCCATCAGTTTCGGGGGAGGGTCCTGTACGCAGTATTTT.

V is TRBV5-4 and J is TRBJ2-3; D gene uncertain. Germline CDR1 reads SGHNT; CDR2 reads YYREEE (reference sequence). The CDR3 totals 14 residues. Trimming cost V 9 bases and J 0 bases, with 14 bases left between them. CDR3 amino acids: CANSLVRSTDTQYF. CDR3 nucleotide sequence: TGTGCCAACAGTTTGGTCCGAAGCACAGATACGCAGTATTTT.

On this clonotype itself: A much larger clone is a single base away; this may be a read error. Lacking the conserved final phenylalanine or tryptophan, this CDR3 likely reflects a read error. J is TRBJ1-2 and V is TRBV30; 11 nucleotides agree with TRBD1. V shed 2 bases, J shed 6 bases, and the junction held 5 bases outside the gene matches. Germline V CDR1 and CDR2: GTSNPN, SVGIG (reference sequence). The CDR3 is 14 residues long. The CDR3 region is CAWSRTGGLDGYTI. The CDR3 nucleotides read TGTGCCTGGAGTAGGACAGGGGGCTTGGATGGCTACACCATC.

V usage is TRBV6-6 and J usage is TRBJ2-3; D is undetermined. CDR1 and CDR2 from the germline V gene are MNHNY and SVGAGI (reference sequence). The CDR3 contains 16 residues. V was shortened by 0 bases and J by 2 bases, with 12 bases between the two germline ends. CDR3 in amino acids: CASSYSTAGNTDTQYF. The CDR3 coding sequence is TGTGCCAGCAGTTACTCCACGGCAGGAAACACAGATACGCAGTATTTT.

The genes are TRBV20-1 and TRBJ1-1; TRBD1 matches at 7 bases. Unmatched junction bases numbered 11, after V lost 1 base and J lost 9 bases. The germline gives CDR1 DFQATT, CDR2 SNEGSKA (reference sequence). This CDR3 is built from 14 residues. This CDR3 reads CSARGGTDFTQAFF. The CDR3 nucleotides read TGCAGTGCTAGAGGAGGGACAGATTTTACTCAAGCTTTCTTT.

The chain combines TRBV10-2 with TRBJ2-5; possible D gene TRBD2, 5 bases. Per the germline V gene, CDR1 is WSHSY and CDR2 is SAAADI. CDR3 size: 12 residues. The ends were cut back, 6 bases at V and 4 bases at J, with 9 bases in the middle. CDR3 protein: CASSLEGETQYF. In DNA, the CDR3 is TGCGCCAGCAGCTTAGAGGGAGAGACCCAGTACTTC.

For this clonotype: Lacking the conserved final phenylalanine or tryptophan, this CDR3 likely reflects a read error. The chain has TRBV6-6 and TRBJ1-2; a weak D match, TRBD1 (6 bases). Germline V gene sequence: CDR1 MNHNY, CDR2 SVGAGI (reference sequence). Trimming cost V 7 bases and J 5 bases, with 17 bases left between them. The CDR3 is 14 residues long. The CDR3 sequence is CASTPGTINYGYTY. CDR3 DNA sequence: TGTGCCAGCACCCCTGGGACAATTAATTATGGCTACACCTAC.

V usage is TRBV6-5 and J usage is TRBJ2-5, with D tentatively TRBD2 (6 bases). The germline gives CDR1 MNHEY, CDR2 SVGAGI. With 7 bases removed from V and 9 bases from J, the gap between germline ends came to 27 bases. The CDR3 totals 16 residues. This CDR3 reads CASKGWEEGTVRAQYF. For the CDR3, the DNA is TGTGCCAGCAAAGGGTGGGAGGAGGGAACGGTGCGGGCCCAGTACTTC.

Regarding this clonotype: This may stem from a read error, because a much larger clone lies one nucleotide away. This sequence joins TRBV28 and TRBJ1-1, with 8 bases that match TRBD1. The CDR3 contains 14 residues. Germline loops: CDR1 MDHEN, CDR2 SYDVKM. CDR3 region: CASRPRGQNIEAFF. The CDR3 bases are TGTGCCAGCCGCCCCAGGGGGCAGAACATTGAAGCTTTCTTT.

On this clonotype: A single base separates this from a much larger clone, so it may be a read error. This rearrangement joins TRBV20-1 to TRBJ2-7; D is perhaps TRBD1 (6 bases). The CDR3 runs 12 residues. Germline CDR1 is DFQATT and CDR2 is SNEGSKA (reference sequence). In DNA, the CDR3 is TGCAGTCCTAGTTTACAGGGCAACGAGCAGTACTTC. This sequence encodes CSPSLQGNEQYF.